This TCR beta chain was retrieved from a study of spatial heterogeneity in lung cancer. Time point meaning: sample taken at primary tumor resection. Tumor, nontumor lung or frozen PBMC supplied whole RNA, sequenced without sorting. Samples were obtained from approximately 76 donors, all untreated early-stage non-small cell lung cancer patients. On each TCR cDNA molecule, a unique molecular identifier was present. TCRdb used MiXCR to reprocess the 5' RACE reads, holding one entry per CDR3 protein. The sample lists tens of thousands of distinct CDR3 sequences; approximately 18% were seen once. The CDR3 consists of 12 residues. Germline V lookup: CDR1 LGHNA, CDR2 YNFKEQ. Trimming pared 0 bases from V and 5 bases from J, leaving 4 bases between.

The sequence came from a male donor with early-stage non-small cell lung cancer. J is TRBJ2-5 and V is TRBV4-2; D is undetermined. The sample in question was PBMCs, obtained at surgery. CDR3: CASSQEGETQYF. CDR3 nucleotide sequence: TGTGCCAGCAGCCAAGAAGGGGAGACCCAGTACTTC.